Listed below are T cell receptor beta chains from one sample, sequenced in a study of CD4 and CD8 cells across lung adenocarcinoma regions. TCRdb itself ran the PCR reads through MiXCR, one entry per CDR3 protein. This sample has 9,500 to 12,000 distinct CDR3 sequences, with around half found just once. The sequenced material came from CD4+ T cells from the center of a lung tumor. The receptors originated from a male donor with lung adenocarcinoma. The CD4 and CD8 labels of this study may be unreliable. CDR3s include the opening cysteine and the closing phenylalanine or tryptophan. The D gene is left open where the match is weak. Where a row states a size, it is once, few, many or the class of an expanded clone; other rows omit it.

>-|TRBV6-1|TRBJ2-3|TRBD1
TGTGCCAGGGGCGAAGGGGGCAGTCCCAAAGATACGCAGTACTTT
CARGEGGSPKDTQYF
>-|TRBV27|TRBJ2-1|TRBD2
TGTGCCAGCAGTTCGATACTGACTAGCGGGGTGAGAAACAATGAGCAGTTCTTC
CASSSILTSGVRNNEQFF
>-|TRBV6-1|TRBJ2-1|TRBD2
TGTGCCAGCAGTAGACTAGCGGGGAACAATGAGCAGTTCTTC
CASSRLAGNNEQFF
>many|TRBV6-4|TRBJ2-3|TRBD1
TGTGCCAGCAGTGAGGAGACAGGGGCCACAGATACGCAGTATTTT
CASSEETGATDTQYF
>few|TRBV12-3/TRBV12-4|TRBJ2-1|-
TGTGCCAGCAGTTTAAGCAGGTACAATGAGCAGTTCTTC
CASSLSRYNEQFF
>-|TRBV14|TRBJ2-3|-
TGTGCCAGCAGCCAATCTAGGGGGGGTACGCAGTATTTT
CASSQSRGGTQYF
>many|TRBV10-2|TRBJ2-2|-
TGCGCCAGCAGTCGGACCGTATTAGGCGGGGAGCTGTTTTTT
CASSRTVLGGELFF
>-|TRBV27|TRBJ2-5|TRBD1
TGTGCCAGGTCCGAGGGGGCTCGGGAGACCCAGTACTTC
CARSEGARETQYF
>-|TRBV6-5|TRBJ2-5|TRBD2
TGTGCCAGCAGTTCCACCGGGCGAGCGGGGGGCCGACGCACAGATACGCAGTACTTC
CASSSTGRAGGRRTDTQYF
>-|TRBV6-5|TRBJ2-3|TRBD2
TGTGCCAGCGGTTCCACCGGACTAGCGGGGGGGCGAGGCCAAGATACCCAGTACTTT
CASGSTGLAGGRGQDTQYF
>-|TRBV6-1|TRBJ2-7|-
TGTGCCAGCAGTGGCCACAACGGGGATGAGCGGCCATCCTCCTACGAGCAGTACTTC
CASSGHNGDERPSSYEQYF
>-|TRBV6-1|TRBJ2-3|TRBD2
TGTGCCAGCAGTGAGACTAGCGGGGGGCAAGAGACGCAGTATTTC
CASSETSGGQETQYF
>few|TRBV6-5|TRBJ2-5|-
TGTGCCAGCAGTTACTCGAAAGAGACCCAGTACTTC
CASSYSKETQYF
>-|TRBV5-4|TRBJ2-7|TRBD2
TGTGCCAGCAGCTTAGGGCCTAGCGGGACCTACGAGCAGTACTTC
CASSLGPSGTYEQYF
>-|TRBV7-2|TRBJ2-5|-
TGTGCGGGGCGCTTGGGCGGGGGCCACGAGACCCAGTACTTC
CAGRLGGGHETQYF
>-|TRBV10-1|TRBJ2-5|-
TGCGCGGGCTACGGGGGCGGTGCCCAAGACACCCAGTACTTC
CAGYGGGAQDTQYF
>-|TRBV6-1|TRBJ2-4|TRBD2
TGTGCGAGCAGTGACGGGGGGGTGTGGGGCACAGACATTCAGTACTTC
CASSDGGVWGTDIQYF
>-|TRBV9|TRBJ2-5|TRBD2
TGTGCCAGCAGCGTAGCGACTAGCGGACCCCAAGAGACCCAGTACTTC
CASSVATSGPQETQYF
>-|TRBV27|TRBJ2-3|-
TGTGCCAGCAGATCGGGAGGAGGGGGCCGGGCGAAAGAGACCCAGTATTTT
CASRSGGGGRAKETQYF
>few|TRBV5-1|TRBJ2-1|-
TGCGCCAGCAGCTTACAAACAGGGTCCTACAATGAGCAGTTCTTC
CASSLQTGSYNEQFF
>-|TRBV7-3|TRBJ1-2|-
TGTGCCAGCAGCCCAAATCGGGACCAAAGGGGTGGCTACACCTTC
CASSPNRDQRGGYTF
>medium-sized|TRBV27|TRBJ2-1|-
TGTGCCAGCAGGTTAAGGGTTGGTGAGCAGTTCTTC
CASRLRVGEQFF
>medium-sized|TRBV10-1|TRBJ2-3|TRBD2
TGCGCCAGCAGTGACATAGCGGGTAGCACAGATACGCAGTATTTT
CASSDIAGSTDTQYF
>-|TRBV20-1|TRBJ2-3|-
TGCAGTGCCACGGGGGGCGGGGGAGATACGCAGTATTTT
CSATGGGGDTQYF
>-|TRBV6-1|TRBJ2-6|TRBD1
TGTGCCAGCAGTAAGACTTGGACAGGGTTGCTCTCTGGGGCCAACGTGCAGAACTTC
CASSKTWTGLLSGANVQNF
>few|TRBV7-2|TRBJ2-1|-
TGTGCCAGCAGTTTGGGCGGGGACCTCCGGAATGAGCAGTTCTTC
CASSLGGDLRNEQFF
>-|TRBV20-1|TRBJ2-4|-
TGCAGTGCCACGTTCCGCCTCGCGGGGCTGTGGACCAAAAACACGCAGTACTTT
CSATFRLAGLWTKNTQYF
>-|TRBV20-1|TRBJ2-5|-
TGCAGTGCTAGAGCGGGGAGTGGAGGAGAGACCCAGTACTTC
CSARAGSGGETQYF
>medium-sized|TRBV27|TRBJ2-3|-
TGTGCCAGCAGTTTATGGGGGTCTGGGGCAGATACGCAGTATTTT
CASSLWGSGADTQYF
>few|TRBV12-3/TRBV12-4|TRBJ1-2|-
TGTGCCAGCAGTTTTATCGGGGATTATGGCTACACCTTC
CASSFIGDYGYTF
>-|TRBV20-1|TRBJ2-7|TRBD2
TGCAGTGTCTACCTTCCTGGGACTAGCGCGTCCTACGAGCAGTACTTC
CSVYLPGTSASYEQYF
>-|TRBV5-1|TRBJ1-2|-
TGCGCCAGCAGCTTGGGGGGGCAAGATGGCTACACCTTC
CASSLGGQDGYTF
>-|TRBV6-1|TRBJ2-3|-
TGTGCCAGCAAAGCAGCTATAGCGGGCACAGATACGCAGTATTTT
CASKAAIAGTDTQYF
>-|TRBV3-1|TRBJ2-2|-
TGTGCCAGCAGCCCCGACGGACGGGGCGCCGGGGAGCTGTTTTTT
CASSPDGRGAGELFF
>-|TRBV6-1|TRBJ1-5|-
TGTGCCAGCAGTGAATGGTCGGGGTTCGATCAGCCCCAGCATTTT
CASSEWSGFDQPQHF
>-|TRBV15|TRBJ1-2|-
TGTGCCACCAGCGTACAGGGTCTGGATGGCTACACCTTC
CATSVQGLDGYTF
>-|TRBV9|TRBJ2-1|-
TGTGCCAGCAGCGTAGGGTTCAGGTCTTTGTATGAGCAGTTCTTC
CASSVGFRSLYEQFF
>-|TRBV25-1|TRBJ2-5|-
TGTGCCAGCAGTGAATACGGCATACGCCCAGATACCCAGTACTTC
CASSEYGIRPDTQYF
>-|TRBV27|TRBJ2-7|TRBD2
TGTGCCAGCAGGGGAGGGGCTAGCGGAAACTACGAGCAGTACTTC
CASRGGASGNYEQYF
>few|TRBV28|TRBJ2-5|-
TGTGCCAGCAGTTTATCCCTCTGGGTCCAAGAGACCCAGTACTTC
CASSLSLWVQETQYF
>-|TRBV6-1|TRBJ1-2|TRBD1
TGTGCCAGCACCGGACAGGGCTATGGCTACACCTTC
CASTGQGYGYTF
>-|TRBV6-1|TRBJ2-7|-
TGTGCCAGCACCAAGACAGGCTTAGGGGACGAGCAGTACTTC
CASTKTGLGDEQYF